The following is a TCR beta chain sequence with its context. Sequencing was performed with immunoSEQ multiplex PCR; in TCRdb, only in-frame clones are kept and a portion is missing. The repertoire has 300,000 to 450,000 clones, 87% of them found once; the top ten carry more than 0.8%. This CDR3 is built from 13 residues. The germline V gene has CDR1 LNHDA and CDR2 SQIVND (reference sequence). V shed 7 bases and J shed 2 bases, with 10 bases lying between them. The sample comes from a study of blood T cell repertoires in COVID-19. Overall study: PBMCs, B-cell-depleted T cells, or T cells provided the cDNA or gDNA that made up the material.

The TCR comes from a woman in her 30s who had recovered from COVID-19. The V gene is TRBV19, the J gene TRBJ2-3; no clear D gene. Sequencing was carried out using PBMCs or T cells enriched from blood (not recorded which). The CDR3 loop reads CASIDESTDTQYF. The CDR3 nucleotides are TGTGCCAGTATCGATGAGTCCACAGATACGCAGTATTTT.